This T cell receptor beta chain was recorded in a study of T cell responses to AZD1222 COVID-19 vaccine. TCRdb keeps only in-frame clones here, not all; method: immunoSEQ multiplex PCR. The profile shows about 140,000 clones, approximately 93% of them singletons. The V end lost 1 base, the J end lost 4 bases, and 14 bases lay between the germline ends. The germline V gene has CDR1 KGHDR and CDR2 SFDVKD. This CDR3 comprises 16 residues. Study-wide results and limits: Spike-specific TCR breadth and depth both grew after two AZD1222 doses. Donors were mostly white British, more females; clonal diversity possibly underestimated. Across spike, vaccine-associated CD4 TCRs were found, dominant at 160-218 and 743-854.

Details on this clone: Its antigen remains unknown.

The gene calls are TRBV24-1 and TRBJ2-3; D might be TRBD2 (5 bases). This clonotype originated in an adult in good health. Sequences were derived from peripheral blood, sampled on day 0 of MenACWY control vaccination. The CDR3 loop reads CATSDFGPNGADTQYF. CDR3 DNA sequence: TGTGCCACCAGTGATTTTGGCCCGAACGGGGCAGATACGCAGTATTTT.